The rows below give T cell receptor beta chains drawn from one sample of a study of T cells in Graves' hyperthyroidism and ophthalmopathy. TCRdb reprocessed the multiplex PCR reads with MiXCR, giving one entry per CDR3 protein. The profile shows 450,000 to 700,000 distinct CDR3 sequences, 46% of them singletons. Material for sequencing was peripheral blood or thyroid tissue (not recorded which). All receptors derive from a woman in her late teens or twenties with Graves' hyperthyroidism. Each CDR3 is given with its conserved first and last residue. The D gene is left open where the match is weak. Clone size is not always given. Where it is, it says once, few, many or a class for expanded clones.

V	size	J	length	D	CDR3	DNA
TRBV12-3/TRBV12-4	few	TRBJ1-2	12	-	CASSLAGWGYTF	TGTGCCAGCAGTTTAGCAGGGTGGGGCTACACCTTC
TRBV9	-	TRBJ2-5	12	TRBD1	CASSISGGTQYF	TGTGCCAGCAGCATCTCAGGGGGGACCCAGTACTTC
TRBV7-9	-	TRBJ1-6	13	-	CASSLASEVSLHF	TGTGCCAGCAGCTTAGCGTCAGAGGTTTCGCTCCACTTT
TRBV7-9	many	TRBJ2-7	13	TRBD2	CASSLREGQEQYF	TGTGCCAGCAGCTTACGGGAGGGCCAAGAGCAGTACTTC
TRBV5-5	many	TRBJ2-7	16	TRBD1	CASSLGGGTGLYEQYF	TGTGCCAGCAGCTTGGGAGGGGGCACCGGCCTCTACGAGCAGTACTTC
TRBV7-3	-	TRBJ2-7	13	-	CASSLSGDTEQYF	TGTGCCAGCAGCTTATCGGGGGACACCGAGCAGTACTTC
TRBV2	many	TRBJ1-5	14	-	CASSELGAEQPQHF	TGTGCCAGCAGTGAATTGGGGGCAGAACAGCCCCAGCATTTT
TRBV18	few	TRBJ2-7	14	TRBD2	CASSPLLGGNEQYF	TGTGCCAGCTCACCACTGCTCGGGGGGAACGAGCAGTACTTC
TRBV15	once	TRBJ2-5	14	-	CATSRRALEETQYF	TGTGCCACCAGCAGGAGGGCTTTGGAAGAGACCCAGTACTTC
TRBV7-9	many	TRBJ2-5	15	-	CASTHTPGKQETQYF	TGTGCCAGCACCCATACACCGGGAAAGCAAGAGACCCAGTACTTC
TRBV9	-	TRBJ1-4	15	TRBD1	CASSVGTGTGEKLFF	TGTGCCAGCAGCGTTGGGACAGGGACCGGTGAAAAACTGTTTTTT
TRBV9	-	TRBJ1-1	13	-	CASSGDRTTEAFF	TGTGCCAGCAGCGGAGACAGGACCACTGAAGCTTTCTTT
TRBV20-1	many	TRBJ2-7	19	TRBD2	CSARVEGLGTSGSSYEQYF	TGCAGTGCTAGAGTCGAGGGGCTAGGGACTAGCGGGAGCTCCTACGAGCAGTACTTC
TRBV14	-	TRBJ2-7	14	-	CASSQDRQGNEQYF	TGTGCCAGCAGCCAAGATCGCCAGGGTAATGAGCAGTACTTC
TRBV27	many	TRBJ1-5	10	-	CASTYQPQHF	TGTGCCAGCACCTATCAGCCCCAGCATTTT
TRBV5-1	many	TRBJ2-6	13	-	CASSLSGANVLTF	TGTGCCAGCAGCTTAAGCGGGGCCAACGTCCTGACTTTC
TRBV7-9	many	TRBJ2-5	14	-	CASSLTRTEETQYF	TGTGCCAGCAGCTTAACCCGAACTGAGGAGACCCAGTACTTC